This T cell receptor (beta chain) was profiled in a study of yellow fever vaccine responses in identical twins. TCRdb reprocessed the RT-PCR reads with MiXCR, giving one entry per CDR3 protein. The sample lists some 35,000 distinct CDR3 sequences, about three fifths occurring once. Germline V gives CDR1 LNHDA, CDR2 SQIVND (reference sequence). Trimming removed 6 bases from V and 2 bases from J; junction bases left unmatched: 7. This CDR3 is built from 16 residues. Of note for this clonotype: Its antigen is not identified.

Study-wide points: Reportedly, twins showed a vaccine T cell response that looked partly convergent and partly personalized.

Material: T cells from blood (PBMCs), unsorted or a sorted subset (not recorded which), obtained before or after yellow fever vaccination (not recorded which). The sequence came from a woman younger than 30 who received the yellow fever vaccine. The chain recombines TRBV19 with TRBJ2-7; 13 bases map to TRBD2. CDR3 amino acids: CASSATGTSGAYEQYF. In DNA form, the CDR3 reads TGTGCCAGTAGCGCGACCGGGACTAGCGGGGCCTACGAGCAGTACTTC.